This T cell receptor (beta chain) is from a study of T-cell memory formation after mild COVID-19 (dated by TCRdb to the early 2020s). Concerning the study at large: TCR sequence clusters from the two donors were found to be largely donor specific. In two donors, T-cell clones that expanded and contracted after mild COVID-19 were tracked by sequencing TCRalpha and TCRbeta repertoires over time. Two young, previously healthy adult volunteers made up the cohort, one male and one female. General findings and caveats noted by the study authors: Contracting CD4+ clones were located mainly in the CM and EM memory subsets, whereas CD8+ clones were found to be enriched in EMRA. Balanced CD4/CD8 phenotypes were observed for clones contracting from day 15 to 85, whereas a bias towards CD4+ was observed for a second wave of clones expanding from day 15 to 37. Some responding clones were detected in pre-infection memory, suggesting pre-existing cross-reactive memory T cells joined the SARS-CoV-2 response. Only a couple of mild cases were covered by the study, and larger cohorts that include severe cases with pre-infection samples were considered necessary. SARS-CoV-2 specificity of the second-wave clones peaking on day 37 was not confirmed.

PBMCs were isolated by Ficoll-Paque density gradient centrifugation. This clonotype registers as medium-sized (0.01 to 0.1%) within its sample. The specificity of this receptor is unknown. The junction does not match germline at one end; this may be a read error. Instrument used: Illumina NovaSeq 6000. cDNA libraries for TCRalpha and TCRbeta were prepared by 5'RACE using constant-segment primers, with sample barcodes and unique molecular identifiers added. RNA was extracted from every sample with Trizol reagent. Library amplification was performed in two PCR steps, and a second sample barcode and Illumina TruSeq adapters were introduced in the second step. Libraries were sequenced on an Illumina NovaSeq with 2 x 150 bp paired-end reads. In the original analysis: With migec v1.2.7, reads were demultiplexed and then collapsed into UMI-guided consensus sequences. Using mixcr v2.1.11, UMI consensuses were aligned to TRA and TRB V and J templates and then assembled into clonotypes. A clonotype was counted as expanded or contracted only when both edgeR and NoisET called the clonotype significant, with the noise models trained on biological replicates. For edgeR calls, the thresholds were a false discovery rate-adjusted p below 0.01 and a log2 fold-change of 1. PCA with hierarchical clustering of max-normalized trajectories of the 1000 most abundant clonotypes was used as exploratory dynamics analysis. The CD4 or CD8 phenotype of responding clones was assigned using the separately sequenced CD4+ and CD8+ repertoires. TCRdb passed the public sequencing reads through fastp at Q25 and MiXCR, retaining productive beta sequences. Rows with a matching CDR3 protein are joined into one entry that keeps the most common DNA and genes. These V and J calls rely on TCRdb rather than the paper's analysis. This sample lists 4,500 or so distinct CDR3 sequences; about a sixth were detected once. The ten biggest clones cover around 2% of the sample.

The germline V gene (reference sequence) specifies SEHNR as CDR1 and FQNEAQ as CDR2. From its cysteine to its phenylalanine, the CDR3 spans 11 amino acids. Only CDR3 DNA is held: 33 bases, read in frame from base 1. This TCR was recovered from an adult who had mild COVID-19 (a few samples of this study predate the infection). The sample titles of this study are shuffled in the database, so cell type and time point are left out. The chain uses TRBV7-9 and TRBJ1-2, with TRBD1 as a weak D call on 5 bases. Material for sequencing was PBMCs or a T cell subset sorted from them (not recorded which). In nucleotides, the sequence is TGTGCCAGCAGCCTGGGACCCGCGGTTCCCTTC. Translated, it gives CASSLGPAVPF.